This T cell receptor beta chain emerged from a study of T-cell reconstitution after alpha-beta-depleted transplantation in children. General study points: After transplant, at about two months, alpha-beta T cells were reportedly derived from several hundred expanded graft clones. The origin of high day-60 TCRbeta diversity in some patients lay in surviving recipient T cells and thymic progenitors. When one year had passed after transplant, most T-cell counts and diversity came from newly produced T cells.

Preparation of the TCRbeta library used unique molecular identifiers. TCRdb re-called the PCR reads through MiXCR, storing one row per CDR3 protein. The sample shows 280,000 or so distinct CDR3 sequences, approximately 10% of them seen only once. There are many counts of this clonotype. As yet, its antigen is unknown. Trimming took off 4 bases at V and 4 bases at J, with 16 bases between the two ends. Germline CDR1 SGHRS, CDR2 YFSETQ. CDR3 size: 15 residues. This sequence was found in a male patient aged 2 to 10 who had a stem cell transplant for chronic granulomatous disease, so the T cells may come from the graft donor. Sequencing was performed on peripheral blood, taken 180 days after TCRalphabeta/CD19-depleted stem cell transplant. The chain combines TRBV5-1 with TRBJ2-3, with D possibly being TRBD1 (6 bases). The CDR3 DNA reads as TGCGCCAGCAGCCGAGGGGGACAAAGCTCAGATACGCAGTATTTT. Its translation: CASSRGGQSSDTQYF.